In its sample, the clone carrying this TCR beta chain was seen a few times. What it recognizes is unknown. One end of the junction fails to match germline, which may point to a read error. Germline V gene sequence: CDR1 SGHTA, CDR2 FQGNSA. The CDR3 covers 16 residues. Every participating donor contributed around 9.5 milliliters of peripheral blood through a draw. Primed by a sample-barcoded 5' primer and a J-beta primer mix, a second PCR proceeded for about 7 to 12 cycles. The authors tagged each cDNA molecule using a template-switch adaptor with 12 random nucleotides. TCRdb redid the calling of the 5' RACE reads with MiXCR, one entry per CDR3 protein. Among around 790,000 distinct CDR3 sequences listed, around two fifths were seen once. The sample is drawn from a study of blood T cells in healthy people across ages. As for the study in general: The capture of about one barcoded beta molecule per two T cells was achieved by template switching.

Study findings and constraints: For the donors, CMV status was unknown and possibly confounded expanded clonotype changes.

The origin of this receptor is a man between 60 and 75 years old in good health. The gene calls are TRBV7-2 and TRBJ2-4, with 8 bases aligning to TRBD2. The tail of the sequence fits TRBJ2-7 better, so the J call may be wrong. The material sequenced was blood. CDR3 sequence (DNA): TGTGCCGGCAGCTTACGGACTAGCAGCTTGTTCTACGAGCAGTACTTC. This encodes CAGSLRTSSLFYEQYF.